These T cell receptor beta chains were read from a single sample in a study of cytomegalovirus exposure and HLA in healthy donors. Assay: immunoSEQ multiplex PCR; the TCRdb copy retains only in-frame clones and omits some. Of 150,000 to 200,000 clones detected, 75% to 90% appear once; the ten largest clones hold around 2.3%. Sequences were obtained from PBMCs. The receptors come from a woman younger than 30 in good health and CMV-seronegative. CDR3s include the opening cysteine and the closing phenylalanine or tryptophan. The D gene is left open where the match is weak. Size is stated for part of the rows, as once, few or many counts, or as a class when the clone is expanded.

J gene: TRBJ2-5; clone size: once; CDR3 length: 15; V gene: TRBV5-1; D gene: NA; CDR3 DNA: TGCGCCAGCAGCTTGGCCGGAGGGGGCGTAGAGACCCAGTACTTC; CDR3 protein: CASSLAGGGVETQYF
J gene: TRBJ2-3; clone size: NA; CDR3 length: 13; V gene: TRBV29-1; D gene: TRBD2; CDR3 DNA: TGCAGCGTTGATGGGACTAGCGTAGATACGCAGTATTTT; CDR3 protein: CSVDGTSVDTQYF
J gene: TRBJ1-1; clone size: NA; CDR3 length: 15; V gene: TRBV9; D gene: TRBD1; CDR3 DNA: TGTGCCAGCAGCGTAATAGGACAGGGAAGCACTGAAGCTTTCTTT; CDR3 protein: CASSVIGQGSTEAFF
J gene: TRBJ1-4; clone size: NA; CDR3 length: 13; V gene: TRBV19; D gene: NA; CDR3 DNA: TGTGCCAGTTCAGGCGAGAAGAATGAAAAACTGTTTTTT; CDR3 protein: CASSGEKNEKLFF
J gene: TRBJ2-7; clone size: once; CDR3 length: 15; V gene: TRBV6-1; D gene: TRBD1; CDR3 DNA: TGTGCCAGCGAGGGGCGGGACAGGGGTCCCTACGAGCAGTACTTC; CDR3 protein: CASEGRDRGPYEQYF
J gene: TRBJ2-7; clone size: NA; CDR3 length: 13; V gene: TRBV2; D gene: TRBD2; CDR3 DNA: TGTGCCAGCAGGTATAGCGGGACCTACGAGCAGTACTTC; CDR3 protein: CASRYSGTYEQYF
J gene: TRBJ1-2; clone size: NA; CDR3 length: 15; V gene: TRBV6-1; D gene: TRBD1; CDR3 DNA: TGTGCCAGCAGTGAACAGGGGGCGGTTGACTATGGCTACACCTTC; CDR3 protein: CASSEQGAVDYGYTF
J gene: TRBJ2-7; clone size: NA; CDR3 length: 15; V gene: TRBV18; D gene: NA; CDR3 DNA: TGTGCCAGCTCGGCTTTCGAACAGGGTCTCGACGAGCAGTACTTC; CDR3 protein: CASSAFEQGLDEQYF
J gene: TRBJ1-1; clone size: NA; CDR3 length: 11; V gene: TRBV5-1; D gene: NA; CDR3 DNA: TGCGCCAGCAACAGGGATGGGGAAGCTTTCTTT; CDR3 protein: CASNRDGEAFF
J gene: TRBJ2-5; clone size: NA; CDR3 length: 12; V gene: TRBV2; D gene: NA; CDR3 DNA: TGTGCTATGACAGGAGACCAAGAGACCCAGTACTTC; CDR3 protein: CAMTGDQETQYF
J gene: TRBJ2-1; clone size: NA; CDR3 length: 15; V gene: TRBV29-1; D gene: TRBD2; CDR3 DNA: TGCAGCGCGAGGGAAAGCGGGAGGGCCTACAATGAGCAGTTCTTC; CDR3 protein: CSARESGRAYNEQFF
J gene: TRBJ2-2; clone size: NA; CDR3 length: 16; V gene: TRBV4-1; D gene: NA; CDR3 DNA: TGCGCCAGCAGCCACGGACGGCAGGGAAACACCGGGGAGCTGTTTTTT; CDR3 protein: CASSHGRQGNTGELFF
J gene: TRBJ1-1; clone size: NA; CDR3 length: 16; V gene: TRBV7-9; D gene: NA; CDR3 DNA: TGTGCCAGCAGCTTAGGATCCCCCGCGGTTAACACTGAAGCTTTCTTT; CDR3 protein: CASSLGSPAVNTEAFF
J gene: TRBJ1-3; clone size: NA; CDR3 length: 14; V gene: TRBV6-5; D gene: NA; CDR3 DNA: TGTGCCAGCAGTCAGGGGATTTCTGGAAACACCATATATTTT; CDR3 protein: CASSQGISGNTIYF
J gene: TRBJ2-7; clone size: NA; CDR3 length: 16; V gene: TRBV5-1; D gene: NA; CDR3 DNA: TGCGCCAGCAGCTCAGGTGCCTCTACCCGAACCTACGAGCAGTACTTC; CDR3 protein: CASSSGASTRTYEQYF
J gene: TRBJ2-1; clone size: once; CDR3 length: 22; V gene: TRBV4-1; D gene: TRBD2; CDR3 DNA: TGCGCCAGCAGCCAAGTGGAGCTGCTACAGCGGGGGGGCCGTAGCTCCTACAATGAGCAGTTCTTC; CDR3 protein: CASSQVELLQRGGRSSYNEQFF
J gene: TRBJ2-2; clone size: NA; CDR3 length: 15; V gene: TRBV27; D gene: TRBD1; CDR3 DNA: TGTGCCAGCAGTCAGGGACAGGGACTCACCGGGGAGCTGTTTTTT; CDR3 protein: CASSQGQGLTGELFF
J gene: TRBJ2-5; clone size: NA; CDR3 length: 12; V gene: TRBV19; D gene: TRBD1; CDR3 DNA: TGTGCCAGCCGACAGGGATCGGGGACCCAGTACTTC; CDR3 protein: CASRQGSGTQYF
J gene: TRBJ2-7; clone size: NA; CDR3 length: 15; V gene: TRBV7-6; D gene: NA; CDR3 DNA: TGTGCCAGCAGCTTAAGGGGGGGACAACAATACGAGCAGTACTTC; CDR3 protein: CASSLRGGQQYEQYF
J gene: TRBJ2-4; clone size: NA; CDR3 length: 13; V gene: TRBV7-9; D gene: TRBD1; CDR3 DNA: TGTGCCAGCAGTAGCCGGGACAGGGACATTCAGTACTTC; CDR3 protein: CASSSRDRDIQYF
J gene: TRBJ1-5; clone size: NA; CDR3 length: 15; V gene: TRBV19; D gene: NA; CDR3 DNA: TGTGCCAGTGGGGGCCTGACGGGAAGCAATCAGCCCCAGCATTTT; CDR3 protein: CASGGLTGSNQPQHF
J gene: TRBJ2-7; clone size: NA; CDR3 length: 17; V gene: TRBV27; D gene: NA; CDR3 DNA: TGTGCCAGCAGTCAACGTACGTCCCTAAGGCAGGAATTCGTGCAGTACTTC; CDR3 protein: CASSQRTSLRQEFVQYF
J gene: TRBJ2-6; clone size: NA; CDR3 length: 15; V gene: TRBV19; D gene: TRBD1; CDR3 DNA: TGTGCCACCCAGACAGGGACAGGGGGGGCCAACGTCCTGACTTTC; CDR3 protein: CATQTGTGGANVLTF
J gene: TRBJ2-3; clone size: NA; CDR3 length: 13; V gene: TRBV7-9; D gene: NA; CDR3 DNA: TGTGCCAGCAGCTTAGACATTCACGATACGCAGTATTTT; CDR3 protein: CASSLDIHDTQYF